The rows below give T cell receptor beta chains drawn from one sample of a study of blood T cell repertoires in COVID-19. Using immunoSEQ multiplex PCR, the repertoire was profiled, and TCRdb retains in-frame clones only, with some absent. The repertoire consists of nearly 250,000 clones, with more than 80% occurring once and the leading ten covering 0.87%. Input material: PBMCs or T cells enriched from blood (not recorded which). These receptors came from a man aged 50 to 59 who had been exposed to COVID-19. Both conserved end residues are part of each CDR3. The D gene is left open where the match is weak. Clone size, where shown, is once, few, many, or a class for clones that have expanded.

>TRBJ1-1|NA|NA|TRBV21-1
TGTGCCAGCAGCCCGCGGACAGGGGGCTCTATGAACACTGAAGCTTTCTTT
CASSPRTGGSMNTEAFF
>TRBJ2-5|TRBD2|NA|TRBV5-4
TGTGCCAGCAGCCCGGGACTAGCGGGAGGCGCTACCCAAGAGACCCAGTACTTC
CASSPGLAGGATQETQYF
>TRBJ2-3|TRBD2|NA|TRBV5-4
TGTGCCAGCAGCTTAGGGACTAGCGGATACACAGATACGCAGTATTTT
CASSLGTSGYTDTQYF
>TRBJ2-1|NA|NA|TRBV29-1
TGCAGCGTTGATGGAGGGGCCCGTTATGAGCAGTTCTTC
CSVDGGARYEQFF
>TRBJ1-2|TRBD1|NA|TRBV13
TGTGCCAGCAGCTGGGGACAGGGAAACTATGGCTACACCTTC
CASSWGQGNYGYTF
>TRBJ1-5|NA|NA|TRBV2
TGTGCCAGCAGTTCGTTCCCTCGGTCCAATCAGCCCCAGCATTTT
CASSSFPRSNQPQHF
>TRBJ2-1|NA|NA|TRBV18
TGTGCCAGCTCAGCCCCCTCGGGATTGGGGAATGAGCAGTTCTTC
CASSAPSGLGNEQFF
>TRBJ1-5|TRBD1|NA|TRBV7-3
TGTGCCAGCACCGAGGGGGCTAGAGAAAATCAGCCCCAGCATTTT
CASTEGARENQPQHF
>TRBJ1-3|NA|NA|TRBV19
TGTGCCAGTAGTCTGACACCTGCCTCTGGAAACACCATATATTTT
CASSLTPASGNTIYF
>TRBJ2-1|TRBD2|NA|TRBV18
TGTGCCAGCTCACGTGACGGGGGGGCCGGGGAGCAGTTCTTC
CASSRDGGAGEQFF
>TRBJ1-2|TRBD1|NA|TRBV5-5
TGTGCCAGCAGCCGGGACAGAGGATTTAACTATGGCTACACCTTC
CASSRDRGFNYGYTF
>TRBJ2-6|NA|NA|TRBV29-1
TGCAGCGTGTCTAGCTCTGGGGCCAACGTCCTGACTTTC
CSVSSSGANVLTF
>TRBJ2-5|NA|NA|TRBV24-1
TGTGCCACCAGTGATCCAGGGCGGACGGCGCAGGAGACCCAGTACTTC
CATSDPGRTAQETQYF
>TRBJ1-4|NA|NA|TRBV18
TGTGCCAGCTCACCAGGTAGAACCGGACTGTTTTTT
CASSPGRTGLFF
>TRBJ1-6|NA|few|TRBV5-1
TGCGCCAGCAGCTTGGATGGGGCCGCCTATAATTCACCCCTCCACTTT
CASSLDGAAYNSPLHF
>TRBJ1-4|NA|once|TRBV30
TGTGCCTGGAGTGTACCCAGGGTTTTTGAAAAACTGTTTTTT
CAWSVPRVFEKLFF
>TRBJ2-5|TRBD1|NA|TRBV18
TGTGCCAGCTCACCCCAGACAGGGACACAAGAGACCCAGTACTTC
CASSPQTGTQETQYF
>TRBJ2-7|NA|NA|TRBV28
TGTGCCAGCAGACCCCTTTCAGGTAACTCCTACGAGCAGTACTTC
CASRPLSGNSYEQYF
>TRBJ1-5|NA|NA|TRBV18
TGTGCCAGCTCACTCTCGGGGGGGAGGCGGCCCCAGCATTTT
CASSLSGGRRPQHF
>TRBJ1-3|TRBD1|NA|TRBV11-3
TGTGCCAGCAGCCGTGGGGGGACAGTACACACCATATATTTT
CASSRGGTVHTIYF
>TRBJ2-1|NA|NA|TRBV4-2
TGTGCCAGCAGCCAAGAAGGAGGGGCGGAGGGGCCCTCCTACAATGAGCAGTTCTTC
CASSQEGGAEGPSYNEQFF
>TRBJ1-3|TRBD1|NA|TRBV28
TGTGCCAGCAGAACAGGGGCCCGGATCGACACCATATATTTT
CASRTGARIDTIYF
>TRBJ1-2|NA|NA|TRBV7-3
TGTGCCAGCAGCTTAAGGGGCGGGGGCAGGGGCGACTATGGCTACACCTTC
CASSLRGGGRGDYGYTF
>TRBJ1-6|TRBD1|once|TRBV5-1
TGCGCCAGCAGCTCCCGGACAGGGAGCTCCTATAATTCACCCCTCCACTTT
CASSSRTGSSYNSPLHF
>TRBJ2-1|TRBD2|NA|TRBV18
TGTGCCAGCTCATTAGCGGGAGGGTCCTACAATGAGCAGTTCTTC
CASSLAGGSYNEQFF
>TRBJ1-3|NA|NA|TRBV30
TGTGCCTGGAATCCAGGTTCTGGAAACACCATATATTTT
CAWNPGSGNTIYF
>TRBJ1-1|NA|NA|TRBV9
TGTGCCAGCAGCTTCCGGGGGGCAACTGAAGCTTTCTTT
CASSFRGATEAFF
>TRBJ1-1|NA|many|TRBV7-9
TGTGCCGCCGTATTGGACAGGAACACTGAAGCTTTCTTT
CAAVLDRNTEAFF
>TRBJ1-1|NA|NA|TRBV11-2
TGTGCCAGCAGCCTGGGGCCTTTCGGCACTGAAGCTTTCTTT
CASSLGPFGTEAFF
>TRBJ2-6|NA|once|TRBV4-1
TGCGCCAGCACCCCAGATCCTCTGGGGGCCAACGTCCTGACTTTC
CASTPDPLGANVLTF
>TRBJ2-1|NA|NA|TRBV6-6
TGTGCCAGCAGTTCCAAAAATGAGCAGTTCTTC
CASSSKNEQFF
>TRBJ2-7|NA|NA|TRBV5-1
TGCGCCAGCAGCTTGATAGCAAATAGGAGGTTCTACGAGCAGTACTTC
CASSLIANRRFYEQYF
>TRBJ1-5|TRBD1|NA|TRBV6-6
TGTGCCAGCAGCAGACAGGGGGGGTCTAGCAATCAGCCCCAGCATTTT
CASSRQGGSSNQPQHF
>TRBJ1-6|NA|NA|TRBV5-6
TGTGCCAGCAGCTTCCGACAGGACTATAATTCACCCCTCCACTTT
CASSFRQDYNSPLHF
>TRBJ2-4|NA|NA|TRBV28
TGTGCCAGCAGTTTAGGAGGGGACGCCAAAAACATTCAGTACTTC
CASSLGGDAKNIQYF
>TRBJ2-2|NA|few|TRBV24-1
TGTGCCACCAGTGATTCCCAGACCGGGGAGCTGTTTTTT
CATSDSQTGELFF
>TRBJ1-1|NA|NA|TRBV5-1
TGCGCCAGCAGCTTGGAAGGACGGGGGGGAACTGAAGCTTTCTTT
CASSLEGRGGTEAFF
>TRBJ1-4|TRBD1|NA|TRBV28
TGTGCCAGCAGTTATACCGGGACAGGGGGCCTTAATGAAAAACTGTTTTTT
CASSYTGTGGLNEKLFF
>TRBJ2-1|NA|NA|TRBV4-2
TGTGCCAGCAGCACGGAGGGGCGGAACAATGAGCAGTTCTTC
CASSTEGRNNEQFF
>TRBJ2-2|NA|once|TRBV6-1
TGTGCAGGGGCGGTCGGCACCGGGGAGCTGTTTTTT
CAGAVGTGELFF
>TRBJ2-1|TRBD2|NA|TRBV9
TGTGCCAGCAGCCCGAGCGGGAGGAGTTACAATGAGCAGTTCTTC
CASSPSGRSYNEQFF
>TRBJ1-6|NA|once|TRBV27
TGTGCCAGCAGTTTAGCAGACAGCACATATAATTCACCCCTCCACTTT
CASSLADSTYNSPLHF